The 22 T cell receptor beta chains below were found in one sample sequenced in a study of beta chain features in type 1 diabetes. Study outcomes and limitations: Researchers report that Type 1 diabetes patients had moderately but significantly shorter TCRB CDR3s across all four CD4+ subsets.

Expressed TCRB transcripts were sequenced, since all the RNA that had been isolated was reverse transcribed. Repertoires were generated with immunoSEQ multiplex PCR, while TCRdb's copy carries only in-frame clones and drops some. The sample records hundreds of thousands of clones, roughly 13% being singletons. No cognate antigen is known for these TCRs. The sample comprised naive CD4+ T cells from blood. The origin of the receptors is a man between 18 and 35 years old with type 1 diabetes.

This chain joins TRBV18 and TRBJ2-3; TRBD2 agrees at 7 bases. The CDR3 covers 16 residues. Germline V gene sequence: CDR1 KGHSH, CDR2 LQKENI. V shed 6 bases and J 3 bases; nucleotides not matched to a gene: 12. CDR3 DNA sequence: TGTGCCAGCTCTCCCCAGTCCCCAGCGGGAACAGATACGCAGTATTTT. It is translated as CASSPQSPAGTDTQYF.

This clone was found a few times. V gene TRBV7-9 combines with J gene TRBJ1-1, with a tentative D call TRBD1 (5 bases). The CDR3 covers 13 residues. Germline CDR1 and CDR2: SEHNR and FQNEAQ (reference sequence). V was trimmed by 3 bases and J by 6 bases, leaving 11 bases between them. The CDR3 nucleotides read TGTGCCAGCAGCTTTGTGGGGGATCCTGAAGCTTTCTTT. This codes for CASSFVGDPEAFF.

This clone has only a few counts. The chain carries TRBV29-1 and TRBJ2-5; weak D call: TRBD1 (5 bases). The CDR3 length is 12 residues. The germline V and J ends were trimmed by 4 bases and 5 bases, with 11 bases remaining between them. Germline assignment: CDR1 SQVTM and CDR2 ANQGSEA. The CDR3 sequence is CSVVRGRETQYF. For the CDR3, the DNA is TGCAGCGTTGTTAGGGGAAGGGAGACCCAGTACTTC. The full variable domain, in which reference TRBV29-1 and TRBJ2-5 provide the parts outside the CDR3, is SAVISQKPSRDICQRGTSLTIQCQVDSQVTMMFWYRQQPGQSLTLIATANQGSEATYESGFVIDKFPISRPNLTFSTLTVSNMSPEDSSIYLCSVVRGRETQYFGPGTRLLVL.

This clone was counted between two and nine times. CDR3 residues: CASSFGRTRTDTQYF. In nucleotides, the CDR3 is TGTGCCAGCAGTTTCGGCAGAACGCGCACAGATACGCAGTATTTT. The rearrangement joins TRBV2 to TRBJ2-3, with no clear D. Germline CDR1 reads SNHLY; CDR2 reads FYNNEI. This CDR3 comprises 15 residues. V gave up 5 bases and J gave up 1 base, with 13 bases separating them.

The sample holds a few counts of this clone. The chain carries TRBV10-3 and TRBJ2-5, with D possibly TRBD1 on 6 matching bases. The CDR3 is made up of 14 amino acids. V lost 0 bases and J 4 bases, leaving 9 bases between the germline ends. Germline V CDR1 and CDR2: ENHRY, SYGVKD. The CDR3 here is CAISESRGGETQYF. The CDR3 DNA reads TGTGCCATCAGTGAGTCGAGAGGGGGAGAGACCCAGTACTTC.

Only a few counts were recorded for this clone. V is TRBV7-2 and J is TRBJ2-1; D possibly corresponds to TRBD2 (6 bases). The CDR3 runs to 16 residues. Trimming cost V 4 bases and J 3 bases, with 16 bases left between them. Germline CDR1 and CDR2: SGHTA and FQGNSA. The CDR3 nucleotides read TGTGCCAGCAGCTCCACCGGGACTGGAAACTACAATGAGCAGTTCTTC. Its protein is CASSSTGTGNYNEQFF.

This clone has just a few counts. This rearrangement joins TRBV7-2 to TRBJ2-4; D not resolved. Looked up from germline, CDR1 is SGHTA and CDR2 is FQGNSA. V lost 4 bases and J lost 6, with 4 bases in between. CDR3 length: 11 amino acids. Written as DNA, the CDR3 is TGTGCCAGCAGCTCCCGAAACATTCAGTACTTC. It specifies CASSSRNIQYF.

The chain joins TRBV15 to TRBJ1-5; D gene ambiguous. CDR3 length: 14 residues. Germline CDR1 LNHNV, CDR2 YYDKDF (reference sequence). V was trimmed by 2 bases and J by 6 bases, leaving 11 bases between them. The CDR3 bases are TGTGCCACCAGCAGATATGAGACTCGTCAGCCCCAGCATTTT. As protein: CATSRYETRQPQHF. Based on the CDR3 plus reference TRBV15 and TRBJ1-5, the full variable domain is DAMVIQNPRYQVTQFGKPVTLSCSQTLNHNVMYWYQQKSSQAPKLLFHYYDKDFNNEADTPDNFQSRRPNTSFCFLDIRSPGLGDTAMYLCATSRYETRQPQHFGDGTRLSIL.

This chain uses TRBV19 with TRBJ1-5, with unresolved D. CDR1 is LNHDA and CDR2 is SQIVND in the germline V gene (reference sequence). Trimming took 8 bases from V and 1 from J, leaving 15 bases between them. This CDR3 spans 15 amino acids. The CDR3 region is CASHWVSGSNQPQHF. The CDR3 DNA follows: TGTGCCAGTCACTGGGTTTCAGGAAGCAATCAGCCCCAGCATTTT.

This chain uses TRBV25-1 with TRBJ2-4, with 7 bases matching TRBD2. The CDR3 contains 15 residues. Trimming at V came to 6 bases and at J to 3 bases, leaving 8 bases not matched to a gene. Germline values: CDR1 MGHDK, CDR2 SYGVNS. CDR3 nucleotide sequence: TGTGCCAGCAGCCCGGGTGGGACTATCAAAAACATTCAGTACTTC. Translating gives CASSPGGTIKNIQYF.

This clone was recorded a few times. The chain recombines TRBV14 with TRBJ2-7, with a possible D match to TRBD2 (5 bases). Germline V gene data show CDR1 as SGHDN and CDR2 as FVKESK. The CDR3 has 15 residues. V gave up 6 bases and J gave up 0 bases, with 15 bases separating them. The CDR3 reads CASRRSSLSSYEQYF. The CDR3 nucleotides are TGTGCCAGCAGGCGTTCTAGCTTAAGCTCCTACGAGCAGTACTTC.

This sequence joins TRBV5-1 and TRBJ2-5, with 11 nucleotides matching TRBD1. Germline V gives CDR1 SGHRS, CDR2 YFSETQ. The CDR3 has 14 residues. The V and J ends lost 4 bases and 5 bases, in that order; junction bases with no gene match: 4. The CDR3 loop is CASSQDRGPETQYF. DNA of the CDR3: TGCGCCAGCAGCCAGGACAGGGGGCCGGAGACCCAGTACTTC. Filled out from reference TRBV5-1 and TRBJ2-5, the complete variable domain reads KAGVTQTPRYLIKTRGQQVTLSCSPISGHRSVSWYQQTPGQGLQFLFEYFSETQRNKGNFPGRFSGRQFSNSRSEMNVSTLELGDSALYLCASSQDRGPETQYFGPGTRLLVL.

V usage is TRBV7-2 and J usage is TRBJ2-7; TRBD1 or TRBD2 may be the D gene (6 bases each). Germline V gives CDR1 SGHTA, CDR2 FQGNSA. Between the trimmed V and J ends, which lost 3 bases and 6 bases, there was a span of 18 bases. This CDR3 is built from 15 residues. Here the CDR3 reads CASSFSGRGGAEQYF. CDR3 in DNA: TGTGCCAGCAGCTTTTCGGGCAGGGGAGGTGCCGAGCAGTACTTC. The full variable domain, in which reference TRBV7-2 and TRBJ2-7 provide the parts outside the CDR3, is GAGVSQSPSNKVTEKGKDVELRCDPISGHTALYWYRQSLGQGLEFLIYFQGNSAPDKSGLPSDRFSAERTGGSVSTLTIQRTQQEDSAVYLCASSFSGRGGAEQYFGPGTRLTVT.

This clone was picked up a small number of times. The same CDR3 is also encoded by other DNA sequences in this sample. The chain carries TRBV15 and TRBJ2-5; D is unclear. V was cut by 3 bases and J by 5 bases, with 7 bases left in between. Germline V gene sequence: CDR1 LNHNV, CDR2 YYDKDF (reference sequence). This CDR3 has 12 amino acids. The CDR3 DNA reads as TGTGCCACCAGCAGGGCTCAGGAGACCCAGTACTTC. Protein product: CATSRAQETQYF. The full variable domain, its missing parts supplied by reference TRBV15 and TRBJ2-5, is DAMVIQNPRYQVTQFGKPVTLSCSQTLNHNVMYWYQQKSSQAPKLLFHYYDKDFNNEADTPDNFQSRRPNTSFCFLDIRSPGLGDTAMYLCATSRAQETQYFGPGTRLLVL.

The rearrangement joins TRBV6-6 to TRBJ2-5; 10 positions agree with TRBD1. The CDR3 extends over 14 amino acids. J gave up 5 bases and V 5 bases, and 5 bases lay outside the gene matches. Germline CDR1 and CDR2: MNHNY and SVGAGI (reference sequence). DNA of the CDR3: TGTGCCAGCAGTACGACAGGGGGCCTGGAGACCCAGTACTTC. This codes for CASSTTGGLETQYF.

This clone came up a few times. V gene TRBV29-1 combines with J gene TRBJ2-1; 11 positions agree with TRBD2. V dropped 5 bases and J dropped 7; count of bases not matched to a gene: 13. Germline assignment: CDR1 SQVTM and CDR2 ANQGSEA. The CDR3 consists of 16 residues. The CDR3 DNA sequence: TGCAGCGTTTCCCCCCGACGTAGCGGGAGGGGGAATGAGCAGTTCTTC. Translated, it gives CSVSPRRSGRGNEQFF.

The chain carries TRBV25-1 and TRBJ2-7, with 10 bases that match TRBD1. The length of the CDR3 is 15 residues. Germline V gene data show CDR1 as MGHDK and CDR2 as SYGVNS. V lost 7 bases and J lost 3; bases outside the gene matches: 9. CDR3 DNA sequence: TGTGCCAGCACATCCTCGGGACAGGGGAACTACGAGCAGTACTTC. Protein product: CASTSSGQGNYEQYF.

This clone has only a few counts. The sample contains more than one DNA sequence encoding this CDR3. The gene calls are TRBV30 and TRBJ2-5; D is possibly TRBD1 (6 bases). With 3 bases removed from V and 5 bases from J, the gap between germline ends came to 13 bases. The CDR3 contains 13 residues. Germline V CDR1 and CDR2: GTSNPN, SVGIG (reference sequence). DNA for the CDR3: TGTGCCTGGAGCCGAGGGGGTGAGGAGACCCAGTACTTC. This codes for CAWSRGGEETQYF.

This clone has a handful of counts. The gene calls are TRBV7-9 and TRBJ1-1; D possibly corresponds to TRBD1 (6 bases). V was shortened by 3 bases and J by 4 bases, with 15 bases between the two germline ends. Germline values: CDR1 SEHNR, CDR2 FQNEAQ (reference sequence). The CDR3 has 15 residues. The CDR3 DNA reads TGTGCCAGCAGCTTTTCTCGGGGGCTCGGCACTGAAGCTTTCTTT. Amino acids: CASSFSRGLGTEAFF.

CDR3 region: CASSPLTGSEKLFF. DNA of the CDR3: TGTGCCAGCAGCCCGCTGACAGGGAGTGAAAAACTGTTTTTT. The rearrangement uses TRBV14 and TRBJ1-4, with 7 positions matching TRBD1. Trimming removed 4 bases from V and 7 bases from J; junction bases left unmatched: 6. Looked up from germline, CDR1 is SGHDN and CDR2 is FVKESK. The length of the CDR3 is 14 residues.

Only a few counts were recorded for this clone. This chain joins TRBV5-1 and TRBJ2-3, with no clear D. Germline CDR1 SGHRS, CDR2 YFSETQ. Trimming took off 0 bases at V and 0 bases at J, with 14 bases between the two ends. This CDR3 spans 17 amino acids. In nucleotides, the CDR3 is TGCGCCAGCAGCTTGGTCCCGGACCTCCACAGCACAGATACGCAGTATTTT. Translating it yields CASSLVPDLHSTDTQYF.

This clone was observed a few times. V gene TRBV6-5 combines with J gene TRBJ1-1; D may be TRBD1 (6 bases). Germline loops: CDR1 MNHEY, CDR2 SVGAGI. The V end lost 5 bases, the J end lost 3 bases, and 10 bases lay between the germline ends. CDR3 length: 13 amino acids. CDR3 DNA: TGTGCCAGCAGTCCACAGGGAGACACTGAAGCTTTCTTT. It specifies CASSPQGDTEAFF.